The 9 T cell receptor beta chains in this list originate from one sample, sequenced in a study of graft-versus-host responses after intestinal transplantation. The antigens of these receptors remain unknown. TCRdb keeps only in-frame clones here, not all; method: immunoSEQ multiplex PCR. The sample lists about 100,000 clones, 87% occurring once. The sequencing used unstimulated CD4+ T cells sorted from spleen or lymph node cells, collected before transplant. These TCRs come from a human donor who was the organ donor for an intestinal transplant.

This chain's CDR3 is CASIADRGSGNTIYF. The DNA for the CDR3 is TGTGCCAGCATCGCAGACAGGGGCTCTGGAAACACCATATATTTT. The rearrangement joins TRBV6-7 to TRBJ1-3; 8 bases are shared with TRBD1. TRBV6-7 is reported as an ORF; its role is uncertain. The J segment lost 0 bases and the V segment lost 7 bases, leaving 5 bases of the junction unmatched. This CDR3 contains 15 residues.

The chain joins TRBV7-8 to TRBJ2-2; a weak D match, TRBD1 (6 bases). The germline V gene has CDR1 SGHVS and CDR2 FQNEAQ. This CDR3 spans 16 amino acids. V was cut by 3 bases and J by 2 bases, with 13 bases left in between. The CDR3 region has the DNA TGTGCCAGCAGCTTTGCTTCGGACAGAAACACCGGGGAGCTGTTTTTT. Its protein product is CASSFASDRNTGELFF.

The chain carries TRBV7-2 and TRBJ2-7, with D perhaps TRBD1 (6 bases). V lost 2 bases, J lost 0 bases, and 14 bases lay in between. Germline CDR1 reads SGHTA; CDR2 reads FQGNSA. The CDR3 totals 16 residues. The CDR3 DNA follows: TGTGCCAGCAGCTTACCGTCACAGGGCAGCTCCTACGAGCAGTACTTC. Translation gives CASSLPSQGSSYEQYF.

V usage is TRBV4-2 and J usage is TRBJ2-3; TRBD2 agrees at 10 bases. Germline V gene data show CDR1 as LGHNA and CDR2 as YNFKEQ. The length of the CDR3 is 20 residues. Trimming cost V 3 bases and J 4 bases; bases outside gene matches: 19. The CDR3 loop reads CASSQEILAGAGGTADTQYF. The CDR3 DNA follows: TGTGCCAGCAGCCAGGAAATTCTAGCGGGGGCAGGCGGGACCGCAGATACGCAGTATTTT.

The CDR3, as DNA: TGTGCCAGCAGCTTCTCGACACCCCGGGGGGTCAATGAGCAGTTCTTC. Protein sequence: CASSFSTPRGVNEQFF. The chain recombines TRBV11-2 with TRBJ2-1, with 7 bases aligning to TRBD2. In germline, CDR1 is SGHAT, CDR2 FQNNGV. J gave up 6 bases and V 3 bases, and 11 bases lay outside the gene matches. This CDR3 contains 16 residues.

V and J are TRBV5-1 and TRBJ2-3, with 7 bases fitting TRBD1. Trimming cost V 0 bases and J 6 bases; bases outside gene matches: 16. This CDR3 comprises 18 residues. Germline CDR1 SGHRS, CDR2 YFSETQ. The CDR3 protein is CASSLVGRPGQPGDTQYF. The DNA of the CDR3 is TGCGCCAGCAGCTTGGTGGGGCGACCGGGACAGCCAGGGGATACGCAGTATTTT.

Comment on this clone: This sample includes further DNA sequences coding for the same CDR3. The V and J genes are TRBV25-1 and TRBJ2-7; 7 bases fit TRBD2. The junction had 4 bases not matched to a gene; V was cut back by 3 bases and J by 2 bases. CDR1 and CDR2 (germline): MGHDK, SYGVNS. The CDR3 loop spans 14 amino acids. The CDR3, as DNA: TGTGCCAGCAGTGACCTCGGGGGGACCTACGAGCAGTACTTC. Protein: CASSDLGGTYEQYF.

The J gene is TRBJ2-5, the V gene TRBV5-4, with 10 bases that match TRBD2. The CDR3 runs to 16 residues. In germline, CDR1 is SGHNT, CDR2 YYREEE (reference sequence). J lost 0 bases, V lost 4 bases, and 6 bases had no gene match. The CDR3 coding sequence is TGTGCCAGCAGCGGTCTAGCGGGGGTGTACCAAGAGACCCAGTACTTC. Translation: CASSGLAGVYQETQYF.

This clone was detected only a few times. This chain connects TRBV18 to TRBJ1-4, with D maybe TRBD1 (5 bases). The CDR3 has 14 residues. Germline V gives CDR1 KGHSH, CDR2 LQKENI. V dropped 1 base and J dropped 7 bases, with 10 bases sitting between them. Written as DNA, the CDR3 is TGTGCCAGCTCACCACGGCAGGGCGGTGAAAAACTGTTTTTT. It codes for CASSPRQGGEKLFF. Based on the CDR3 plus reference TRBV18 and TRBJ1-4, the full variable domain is NAGVMQNPRHLVRRRGQEARLRCSPMKGHSHVYWYRQLPEEGLKFMVYLQKENIIDESGMPKERFSAEFPKEGPSILRIQQVVRGDSAAYFCASSPRQGGEKLFFGSGTQLSVL.